This T cell receptor beta chain emerged from a study of T-cell reconstitution after alpha-beta-depleted transplantation in children. Findings and limits, study-wide: Expanded graft clones, several hundred of them, were reportedly the source of alpha-beta T cells about two months after transplant.

On this clonotype itself: Its specificity is unknown.

CDR3 length equals 16 residues. V was pared by 2 bases and J by 8 bases, with 12 bases of the junction left unmatched. The germline V gene encodes CDR1 SEHNR and CDR2 FQNEAQ (reference sequence). Library preparation (for TCRbeta) was performed with unique molecular identifiers. TCRdb used MiXCR to reprocess the PCR reads, holding one entry per CDR3 protein. The sample has some 460,000 distinct CDR3 sequences, 15% to 20% seen once. This rearrangement joins TRBV7-9 to TRBJ2-1, with 7 bases aligning to TRBD2. This material consisted of PBMCs, mostly from graft donor cells, taken 360 days after TCRalphabeta/CD19-depleted stem cell transplant. The clonotype was recovered from a boy under three years old who had a stem cell transplant for Wiskott-Aldrich syndrome, so the T cells may come from the graft donor. The CDR3 DNA reads as TGTGCCAGCAGCTTAAGGTTCGGGAGGACTATTCATGAGCAGTTCTTC. Amino acids: CASSLRFGRTIHEQFF.